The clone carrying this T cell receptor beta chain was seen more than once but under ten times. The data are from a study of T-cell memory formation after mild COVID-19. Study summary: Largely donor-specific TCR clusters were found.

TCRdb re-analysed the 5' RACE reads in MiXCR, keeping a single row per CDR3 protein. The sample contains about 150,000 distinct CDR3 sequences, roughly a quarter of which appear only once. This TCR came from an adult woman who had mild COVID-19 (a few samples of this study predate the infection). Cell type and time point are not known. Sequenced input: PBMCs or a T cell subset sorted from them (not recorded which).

The CDR3 nucleotides are TGCAGTGCTAAACTAGCGGGGGCTTACAATGAGCAGTTCTTC. This translates into CSAKLAGAYNEQFF. The chain links TRBV20-1 to TRBJ2-1, with TRBD2 matching 11 bases. Per germline, CDR1 DFQATT and CDR2 SNEGSKA (reference sequence). Unmatched junction bases numbered 3, after V lost 4 bases and J lost 4 bases. The CDR3 spans 14 residues.